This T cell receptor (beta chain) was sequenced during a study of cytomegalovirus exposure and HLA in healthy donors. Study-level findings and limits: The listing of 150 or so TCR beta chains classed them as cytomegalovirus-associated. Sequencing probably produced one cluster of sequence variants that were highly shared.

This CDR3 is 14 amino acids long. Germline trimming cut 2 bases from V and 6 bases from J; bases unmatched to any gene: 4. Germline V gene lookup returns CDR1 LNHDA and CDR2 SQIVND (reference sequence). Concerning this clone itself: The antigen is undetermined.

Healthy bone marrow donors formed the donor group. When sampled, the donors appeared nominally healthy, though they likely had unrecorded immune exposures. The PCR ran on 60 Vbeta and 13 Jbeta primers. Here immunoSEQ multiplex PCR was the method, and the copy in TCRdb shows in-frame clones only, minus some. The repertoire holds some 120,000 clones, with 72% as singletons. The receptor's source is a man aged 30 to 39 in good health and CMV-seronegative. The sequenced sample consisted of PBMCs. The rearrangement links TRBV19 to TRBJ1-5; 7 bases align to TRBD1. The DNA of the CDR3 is TGTGCCAGTAGTATAACAGGGGCCGGTCAGCCCCAGCATTTT. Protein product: CASSITGAGQPQHF.